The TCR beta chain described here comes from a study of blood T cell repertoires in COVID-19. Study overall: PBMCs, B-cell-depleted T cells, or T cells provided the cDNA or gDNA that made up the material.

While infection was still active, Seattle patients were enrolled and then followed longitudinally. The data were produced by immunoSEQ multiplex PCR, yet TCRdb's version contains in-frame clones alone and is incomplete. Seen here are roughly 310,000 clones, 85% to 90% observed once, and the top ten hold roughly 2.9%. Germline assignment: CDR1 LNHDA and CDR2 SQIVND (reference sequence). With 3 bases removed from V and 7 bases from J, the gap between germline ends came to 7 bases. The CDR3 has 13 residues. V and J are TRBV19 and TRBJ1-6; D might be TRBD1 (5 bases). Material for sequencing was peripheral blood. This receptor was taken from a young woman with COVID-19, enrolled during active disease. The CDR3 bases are TGTGCCAGTAGTATTCGACAGAATTCACCCCTCCACTTT. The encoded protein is CASSIRQNSPLHF.